Below, one TCR beta chain is given with its context. Germline V lookup: CDR1 SGHAT, CDR2 FQNNGV. V gave up 5 bases and J gave up 0 bases, with 18 bases separating them. This CDR3 is 17 amino acids long. This sample stems from a study of blood T cell repertoires in COVID-19. This table comes from immunoSEQ multiplex PCR, and its TCRdb copy is limited to in-frame clones, with some not included. Among some 210,000 clones listed, around 90% were seen once. Material for sequencing was peripheral blood. The rearrangement uses TRBV11-2 and TRBJ2-3, with D perhaps matching TRBD1 (6 bases). This TCR was sampled from a man in his 60s who had recovered from COVID-19. Here the CDR3 reads CASSPSGGGPSTDTQYF. CDR3 DNA: TGTGCCAGCAGCCCGAGCGGTGGGGGCCCTAGCACAGATACGCAGTATTTT.